This T cell receptor beta chain was captured in a study of vaccination effects on CD4 cells after COVID-19. On the study more broadly: There were a few convalescent patients sampled both early and late after vaccination. Researchers obtained post-vaccine samples at a median of 72 days past the second dose. Findings and caveats of the study: Marked clonal contraction was seen in infection- and vaccine-induced clones late after vaccination.

With respect to this clone: Its antigen is unidentified.

Scientists isolated CD4+ T cells after a roughly ten-day culture period ended. This individual tested PCR-positive for SARS-CoV-2 infection between March and December 2020. The participants, recipients of two vaccine doses, got either BNT162b2 or mRNA-1273. On day 3 and again on day 7, half the medium was replaced with IL-2 medium. V was pared by 0 bases and J by 0 bases, with 11 bases between. Germline V gene lookup returns CDR1 SEHNR and CDR2 FQNEAQ (reference sequence). The CDR3 totals 16 residues. This table comes from immunoSEQ multiplex PCR, and its TCRdb copy is limited to in-frame clones, with some not included. The profile shows 30,000 to 35,000 clones, roughly 80% of them singletons.

The sequences come from CD4+ T cells from PBMCs cultured without peptide, collected after COVID-19 vaccination. This rearrangement joins TRBV7-9 to TRBJ1-2; the D gene is possibly TRBD1 (6 bases). The receptor was derived from a human donor who had a prior SARS-CoV-2 infection. CDR3 sequence reads: CASSLAGGRTNYGYTF. CDR3 in DNA: TGTGCCAGCAGCTTAGCTGGGGGCCGAACTAACTATGGCTACACCTTC.